What follows describes a single TCR beta chain. Its target is unknown. This record comes from a study of T cells in localized non-small cell lung cancer. General study points: Appearing in adjacent lung were a median roughly 60 of the top 100 tumor clones. Clonality peaked in uninvolved adjacent lung rather than tumor.

Assay: immunoSEQ multiplex PCR; the TCRdb copy retains only in-frame clones and omits some. The top ten clones hold about 7% of a sample with more than 20,000 clones, about 87% of them seen once. CDR1 and CDR2 (germline): GTSNPN, SVGIG (reference sequence). Trimming took 0 bases from V and 11 from J, leaving 13 bases between them. The CDR3 is 12 amino acids. The sequencing here drew on peripheral blood, taken before any cancer treatment. This TCR derives from a male donor older than 55 with stage I squamous cell lung carcinoma. The chain joins TRBV30 to TRBJ1-2; tentative D call: TRBD1 (6 bases). CDR3 bases: TGTGCCTGGAGTGTACGGGGGGCACGGTACACCTTC. It yields the protein CAWSVRGARYTF. Based on the CDR3 plus reference TRBV30 and TRBJ1-2, the full variable domain is SQTIHQWPATLVQPVGSPLSLECTVEGTSNPNLYWYRQAAGRGLQLLFYSVGIGQISSEVPQNLSASRPQDRQFILSSKKLLLSDSGFYLCAWSVRGARYTFGSGTRLTVV.